This TCR beta chain was captured in a study of shared clonotypes between healthy human individuals. Findings and caveats of the study: Rarefaction indicated that sorted-subset sequencing remained incomplete although depth was large.

Replicate sorted-subset PCRs were loaded with roughly 200 ng DNA, about 30,000 T cell genomes. Sequencing used immunoSEQ multiplex PCR; TCRdb keeps in-frame clones, though not all of them. This sample has millions of clones, with just over 90% found just once. Each donor was a Caucasian adult residing in Nashville, Tennessee. The investigators split CD4+ cells into a CD45RA+ naive subset and a CD45RA-negative memory subset. On this clone itself: Its antigen is unknown.

The germline V gene encodes CDR1 SGHVS and CDR2 FQNEAQ. This CDR3 is built from 16 residues. V lost 5 bases, J lost 9 bases, and 11 bases stayed unmatched. The sequence came from a man younger than 35 in good health. The chain recombines TRBV7-8 with TRBJ1-6, with TRBD1 identical over 9 bases. Source material: naive CD4+ T cells sorted from blood. Subset here: CD45RA+ positively selected. The CDR3 sequence: CASSLREGQGPSPLHF. The CDR3 DNA sequence: TGTGCCAGCAGCCTGCGGGAGGGACAGGGTCCTTCACCCCTCCACTTT.